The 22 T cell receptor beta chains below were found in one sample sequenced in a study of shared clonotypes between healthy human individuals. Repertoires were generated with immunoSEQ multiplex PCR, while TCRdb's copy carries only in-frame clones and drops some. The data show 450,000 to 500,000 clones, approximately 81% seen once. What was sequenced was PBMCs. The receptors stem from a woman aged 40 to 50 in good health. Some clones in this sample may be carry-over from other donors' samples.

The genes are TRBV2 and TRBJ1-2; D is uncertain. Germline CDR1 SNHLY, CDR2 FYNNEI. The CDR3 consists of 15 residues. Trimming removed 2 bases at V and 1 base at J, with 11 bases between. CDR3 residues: CASSELQTINYGYTF. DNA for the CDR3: TGTGCCAGCAGTGAACTACAGACGATTAACTATGGCTACACCTTC.

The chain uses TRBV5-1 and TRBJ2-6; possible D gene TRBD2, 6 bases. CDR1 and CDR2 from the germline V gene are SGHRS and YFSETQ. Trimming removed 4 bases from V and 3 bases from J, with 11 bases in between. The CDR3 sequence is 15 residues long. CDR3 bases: TGCGCCAGCAGCCCGGGAGTCGTTGGGGCCAACGTCCTGACTTTC. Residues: CASSPGVVGANVLTF.

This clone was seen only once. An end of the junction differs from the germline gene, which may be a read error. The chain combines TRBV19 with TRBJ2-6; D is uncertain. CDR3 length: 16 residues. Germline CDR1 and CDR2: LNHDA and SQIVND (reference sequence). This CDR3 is CASSPRTASGTNVLTF. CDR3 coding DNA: TGTGCCAGTAGTCCGCGTACGGCCTCTGGGACCAACGTCCTGACTTTC.

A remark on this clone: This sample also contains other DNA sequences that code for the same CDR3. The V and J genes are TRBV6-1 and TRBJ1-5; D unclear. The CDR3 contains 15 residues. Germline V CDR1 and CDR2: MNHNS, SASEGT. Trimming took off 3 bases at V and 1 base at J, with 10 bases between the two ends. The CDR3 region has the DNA TGTGCCAGCAGTGACAGAGGACTCAGCAATCAGCCCCAGCATTTT. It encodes CASSDRGLSNQPQHF.

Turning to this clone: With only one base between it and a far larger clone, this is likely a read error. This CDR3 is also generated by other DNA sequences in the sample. The CDR3 DNA follows: TGCGCCTGGAGTCCTGGCTTAAGCTATGGCTACACCTTC. Protein sequence: CAWSPGLSYGYTF. The chain is built from TRBV30 and TRBJ1-2; the D is unclear. CDR3 length equals 13 residues. CDR1 GTSNPN and CDR2 SVGIG come from the germline V gene (reference sequence).

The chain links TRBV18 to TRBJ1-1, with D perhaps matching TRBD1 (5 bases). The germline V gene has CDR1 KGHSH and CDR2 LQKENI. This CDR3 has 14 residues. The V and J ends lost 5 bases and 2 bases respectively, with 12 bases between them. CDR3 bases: TGTGCCAGCTCATTGACAGTACTTAACACTGAAGCTTTCTTT. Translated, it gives CASSLTVLNTEAFF.

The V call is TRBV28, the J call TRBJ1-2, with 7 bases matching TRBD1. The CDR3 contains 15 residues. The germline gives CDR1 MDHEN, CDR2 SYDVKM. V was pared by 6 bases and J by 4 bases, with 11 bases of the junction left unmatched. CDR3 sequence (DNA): TGTGCCAGCAGCGACTACAGGGGATTTAGCTATGGCTACACCTTC. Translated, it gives CASSDYRGFSYGYTF.

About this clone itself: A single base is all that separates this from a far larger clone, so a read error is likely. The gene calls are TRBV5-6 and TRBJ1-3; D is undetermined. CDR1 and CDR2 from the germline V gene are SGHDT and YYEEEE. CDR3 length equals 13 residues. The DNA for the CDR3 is TGTGCCAGCAGCCCCGGCTCTGGAAACACCATACATTTT. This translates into CASSPGSGNTIHF.

The CDR3 reads CASSGGGRTDTQYF. The CDR3 nucleotides read TGTGCCAGCAGTGGGGGTGGTAGGACAGATACGCAGTATTTT. The rearrangement joins TRBV27 to TRBJ2-3; D tentatively fits TRBD1 or TRBD2 (5 bases each). The germline CDR1 and CDR2 sequences are MNHEY and SMNVEV (reference sequence). The CDR3 is made up of 14 amino acids. With 5 bases removed from V and 3 bases from J, the gap between germline ends came to 12 bases.

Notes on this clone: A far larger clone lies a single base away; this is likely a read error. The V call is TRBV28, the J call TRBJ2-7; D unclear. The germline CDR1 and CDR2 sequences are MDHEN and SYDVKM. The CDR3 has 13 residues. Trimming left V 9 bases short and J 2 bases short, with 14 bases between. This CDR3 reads CASSQWTPYEQYF. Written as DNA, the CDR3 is TGTGCCAGTTCACAGTGGACCCCCTACGAGCAGTACTTC.

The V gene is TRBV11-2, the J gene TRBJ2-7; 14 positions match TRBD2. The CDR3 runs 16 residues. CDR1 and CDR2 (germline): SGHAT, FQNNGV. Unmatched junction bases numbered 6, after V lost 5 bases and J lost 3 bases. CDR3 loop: CASSPGLAGAGYEQYF. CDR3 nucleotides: TGTGCCAGCAGCCCGGGACTAGCGGGAGCAGGCTACGAGCAGTACTTC.

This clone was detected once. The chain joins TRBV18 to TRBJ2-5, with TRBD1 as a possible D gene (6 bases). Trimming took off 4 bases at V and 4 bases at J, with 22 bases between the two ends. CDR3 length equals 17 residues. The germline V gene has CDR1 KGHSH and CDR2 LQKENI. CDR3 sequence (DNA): TGTGCCAGCTCACTGAGCCCCGGGACACAAAGGATAGAGACCCAGTACTTC. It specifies CASSLSPGTQRIETQYF.

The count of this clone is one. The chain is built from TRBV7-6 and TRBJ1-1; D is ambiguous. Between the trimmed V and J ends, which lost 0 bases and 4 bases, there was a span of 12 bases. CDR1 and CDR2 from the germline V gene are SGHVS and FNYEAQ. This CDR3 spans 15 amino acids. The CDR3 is CASSLADRALTEAFF. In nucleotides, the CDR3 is TGTGCCAGCAGCTTAGCTGACCGGGCCCTCACTGAAGCTTTCTTT.

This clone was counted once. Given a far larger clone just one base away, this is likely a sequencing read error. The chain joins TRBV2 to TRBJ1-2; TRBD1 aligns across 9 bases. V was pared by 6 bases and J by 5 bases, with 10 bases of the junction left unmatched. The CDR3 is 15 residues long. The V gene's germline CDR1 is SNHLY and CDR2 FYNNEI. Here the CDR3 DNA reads TGTGCCAGCAGCACCGGGACAGGGTTTAGGTATGGCTACACCTTC. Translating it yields CASSTGTGFRYGYTF.

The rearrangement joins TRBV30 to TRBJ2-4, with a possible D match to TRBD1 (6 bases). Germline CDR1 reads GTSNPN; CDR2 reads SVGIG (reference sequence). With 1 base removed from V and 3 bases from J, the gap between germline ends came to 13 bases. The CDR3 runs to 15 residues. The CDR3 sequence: CAWSGQQGGKNIQYF. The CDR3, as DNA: TGTGCCTGGAGTGGGCAACAGGGTGGCAAAAACATTCAGTACTTC.

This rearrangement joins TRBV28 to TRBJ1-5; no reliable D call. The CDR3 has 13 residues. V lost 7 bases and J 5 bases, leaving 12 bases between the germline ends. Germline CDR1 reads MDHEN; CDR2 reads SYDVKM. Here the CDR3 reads CASKGFLDQPQHF. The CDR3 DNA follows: TGTGCCAGCAAAGGATTTTTGGATCAGCCCCAGCATTTT.

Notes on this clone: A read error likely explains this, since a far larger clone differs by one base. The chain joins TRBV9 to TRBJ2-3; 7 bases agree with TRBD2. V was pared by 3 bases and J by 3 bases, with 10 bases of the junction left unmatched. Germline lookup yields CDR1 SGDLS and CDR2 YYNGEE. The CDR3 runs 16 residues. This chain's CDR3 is CASSGCGLADTDTQYF. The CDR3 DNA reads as TGTGCCAGCAGCGGTTGCGGGCTAGCGGATACAGATACGCAGTATTTT.

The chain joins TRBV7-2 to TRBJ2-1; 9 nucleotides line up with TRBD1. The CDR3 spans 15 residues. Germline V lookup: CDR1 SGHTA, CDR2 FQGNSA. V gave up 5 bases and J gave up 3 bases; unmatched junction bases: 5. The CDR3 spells CASSPGQGYYNEQFF. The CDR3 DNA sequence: TGTGCCAGCAGCCCGGGACAGGGTTACTACAATGAGCAGTTCTTC.

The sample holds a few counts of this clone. Here the CDR3 reads CASSYDQGVEGNQPQHF. The CDR3 coding sequence is TGTGCCAGCAGCTATGACCAGGGGGTTGAGGGCAATCAGCCCCAGCATTTT. The J gene is TRBJ1-5, the V gene TRBV11-3; 7 bases fit TRBD1. V was clipped by 4 bases and J by 2 bases; unmatched bases: 11. Looked up from germline, CDR1 is SGHNT and CDR2 is YENEEA. The CDR3 totals 17 residues.

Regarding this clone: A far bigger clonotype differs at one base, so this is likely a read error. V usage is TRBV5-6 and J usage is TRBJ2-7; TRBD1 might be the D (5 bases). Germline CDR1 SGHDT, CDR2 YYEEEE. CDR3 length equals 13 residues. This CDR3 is CASSLGDSYEQCF. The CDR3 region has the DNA TGTGCCAGCAGCTTGGGCGACAGCTACGAGCAGTGCTTC.

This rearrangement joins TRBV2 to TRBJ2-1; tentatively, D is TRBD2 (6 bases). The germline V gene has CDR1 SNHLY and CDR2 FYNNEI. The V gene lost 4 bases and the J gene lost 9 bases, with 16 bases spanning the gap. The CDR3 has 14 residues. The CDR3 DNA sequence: TGTGCCAGCAGTGCCCGGACTACTCAAAGTGAGCAGTTCTTC. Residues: CASSARTTQSEQFF.

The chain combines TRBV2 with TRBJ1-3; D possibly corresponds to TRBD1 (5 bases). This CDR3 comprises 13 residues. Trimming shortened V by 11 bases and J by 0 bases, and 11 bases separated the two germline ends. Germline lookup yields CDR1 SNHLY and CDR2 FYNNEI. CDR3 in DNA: TGTGCCTCCTTAAGGGGCTCTGGAAACACCATATATTTT. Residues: CASLRGSGNTIYF.